This T cell receptor (beta chain) comes out of a study of blood T cell repertoires in COVID-19. The repertoire was sequenced with immunoSEQ multiplex PCR; TCRdb's copy has only in-frame clones and lacks some. Of some 300,000 clones listed, more than 80% are singletons. The CDR3 runs to 18 residues. CDR1 is MNHNS, CDR2 SASEGT, per germline. J lost 2 bases, V lost 3 bases, and 13 bases had no gene match. The V gene is TRBV6-1, the J gene TRBJ1-5; 7 positions agree with TRBD1. This clonotype originated in a woman aged 45-65 years with COVID-19, enrolled during active disease. The sequenced sample consisted of peripheral blood. CDR3 nucleotides: TGTGCCAGCAGTGATAATCCCTTTCGACAGGGCGGCAATCAGCCCCAGCATTTT. It translates to CASSDNPFRQGGNQPQHF.